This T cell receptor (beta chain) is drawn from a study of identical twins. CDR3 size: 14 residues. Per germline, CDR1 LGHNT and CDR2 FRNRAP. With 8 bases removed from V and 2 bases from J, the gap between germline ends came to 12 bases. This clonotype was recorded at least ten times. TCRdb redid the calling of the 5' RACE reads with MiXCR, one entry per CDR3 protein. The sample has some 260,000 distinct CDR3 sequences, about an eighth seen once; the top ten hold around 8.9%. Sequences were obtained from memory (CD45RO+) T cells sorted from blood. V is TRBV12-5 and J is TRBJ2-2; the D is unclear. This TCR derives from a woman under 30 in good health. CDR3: CASRWQDNTGELFF. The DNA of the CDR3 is TGTGCTAGTCGGTGGCAGGATAACACCGGGGAGCTGTTTTTT.